The 14 T cell receptor beta chains in this list originate from one sample, sequenced in a study of regulatory T cells in long-lasting Graves disease. HTBI primers from iRepertoire and Arm-PCR of CDR3 regions yielded the TCR beta libraries. TCRdb reprocessed the multiplex PCR reads with MiXCR, giving one entry per CDR3 protein. The repertoire has about 660,000 distinct CDR3 sequences, around 32% of them found once; the top ten carry about two fifths. Time point here: persistent/refractory GD, antithyroid drugs over 5 years with positive TRAb. Isolated PBMC RNA provided the starting material for the TCR library. The sample here was peripheral blood mononuclear cells (PBMCs), taken when the disease was refractory, from a patient treated with antithyroid drugs. The source of these receptors is a female donor with Graves disease.

The chain uses TRBV12-3 or TRBV12-4 and TRBJ2-6, with TRBD2 matching over 11 bases. J gave up 0 bases and V 5 bases, and 9 bases lay outside the gene matches. This CDR3 region has 19 residues. CDR3 residues: CASSLLAGAGHSGANVLTF. The CDR3 nucleotides are TGTGCCAGCAGTCTACTAGCGGGAGCGGGGCACTCTGGGGCCAACGTCCTGACTTTC.

This clonotype turned up a few times. The chain has TRBV6-1 and TRBJ2-7, with TRBD2 matching over 8 bases. This CDR3 has 15 residues. CDR1 is MNHNS and CDR2 is SASEGT in the germline V gene. V shed 6 bases, J shed 6 bases, and the junction held 13 bases outside the gene matches. CDR3 protein: CASSPFSGTVGEQYF. The CDR3 nucleotides are TGTGCCAGCAGCCCCTTTAGCGGGACTGTAGGCGAGCAGTACTTC.

This clonotype was observed a handful of times. At one end the junction does not follow the germline gene, possibly because of a read error. The chain links TRBV6-4 to TRBJ1-3, with D tentatively TRBD1 (6 bases). The germline V gene has CDR1 MRHNA and CDR2 SNTAGT. This CDR3 spans 16 amino acids. CDR3 in DNA: TGTGCCAGCAGTTACTCGGGGGCGAACTCTGGAAACACCATATATTTT. Translating it yields CASSYSGANSGNTIYF.

CDR3 sequence (DNA): TGCAGCGTTGGTTTGTGGACAGGGGGCGTCAGGAACACTGAAGCTTTCTTT. It specifies CSVGLWTGGVRNTEAFF. V is TRBV29-1 and J is TRBJ1-1, with 11 positions matching TRBD1. The V segment lost 4 bases and the J segment 1 base; nucleotides outside the gene matches: 11. The CDR3 is made up of 17 amino acids. CDR1 is SQVTM, CDR2 ANQGSEA, per germline.

The genes are TRBV6-5 and TRBJ1-1, with 9 positions matching TRBD1. This CDR3 is built from 12 residues. From germline, CDR1 is MNHEY and CDR2 SVGAGI. The junction had 4 bases not matched to a gene; V was cut back by 3 bases and J by 11 bases. CDR3 residues: CASSYADRGAFF. DNA of the CDR3: TGTGCCAGCAGTTATGCGGACAGGGGTGCTTTCTTT.

The genes are TRBV28 and TRBJ2-7; 10 nucleotides align to TRBD2. The junction had 6 bases not matched to a gene; V was cut back by 1 base and J by 6 bases. CDR3 length: 15 residues. CDR1 is MDHEN and CDR2 is SYDVKM in the germline V gene. CDR3 in DNA: TGTGCCAGCAGTTTATTGCCTAGCGGGAGAGGCGAGCAGTACTTC. Its translation is CASSLLPSGRGEQYF. The full variable domain, rest sourced from reference TRBV28 and TRBJ2-7, is DVKVTQSSRYLVKRTGEKVFLECVQDMDHENMFWYRQDPGLGLRLIYFSYDVKMKEKGDIPEGYSVSREKKERFSLILESASTNQTSMYLCASSLLPSGRGEQYFGPGTRLTVT.

The chain employs TRBV5-1 and TRBJ1-1, with 9 bases matching TRBD1. Germline loops: CDR1 SGHRS, CDR2 YFSETQ. Trimming at V came to 3 bases and at J to 4 bases, leaving 7 bases not matched to a gene. The CDR3 has 15 amino acids. The CDR3 region has the DNA TGCGCCAGCAGCTCGGGACAGGGATCGGGCACTGAAGCTTTCTTT. Protein sequence: CASSSGQGSGTEAFF.

The chain has TRBV14 and TRBJ1-2; D is uncertain. V was cut by 3 bases and J by 4 bases, with 12 bases left in between. The CDR3 is 14 residues long. Germline loops: CDR1 SGHDN, CDR2 FVKESK. The CDR3 here is CASSQGSGPYGYTF. The CDR3 coding sequence is TGTGCCAGCAGCCAGGGATCAGGACCCTATGGCTACACCTTC.

The rearrangement links TRBV6-2 or TRBV6-3 to TRBJ1-1; 12 nucleotides agree with TRBD1. This CDR3 contains 16 residues. CDR1 is MNHEY and CDR2 is SVGEGT in the germline V gene. V shed 2 bases and J 5 bases; nucleotides not matched to a gene: 6. CDR3 nucleotides: TGTGCCAGCAGTTACGGGACAGGGGGCAGTGGGACTGAAGCTTTCTTT. Translating it yields CASSYGTGGSGTEAFF.

This clonotype was counted between two and nine times. The chain links TRBV28 to TRBJ1-5; D gene ambiguous. This CDR3 region has 13 residues. Germline-derived CDR1 and CDR2 are MDHEN and SYDVKM. V was clipped by 6 bases and J by 5 bases, with 11 bases between them. This CDR3 reads CASRQSGDQPQHF. The CDR3 nucleotides read TGTGCCAGCAGGCAGAGCGGGGATCAGCCCCAGCATTTT.

The CDR3 DNA reads as TGTGCCAGCACTCTAGGGGGACAGACCCGATATAGCAATCAGCCCCAGCATTTT. It translates to CASTLGGQTRYSNQPQHF. V and J are TRBV6-1 and TRBJ1-5, with 7 positions matching TRBD1. This CDR3 has 18 amino acids. From germline, CDR1 is MNHNS and CDR2 SASEGT. The V gene end was trimmed by 7 bases and the J gene end by 0 bases; junction bases not matched to a gene: 15.

At least ten counts were recorded for this clonotype. J is TRBJ2-5 and V is TRBV28; 8 bases line up with TRBD1. Germline trimming cut 9 bases from V and 5 bases from J; bases unmatched to any gene: 8. Germline V gene lookup returns CDR1 MDHEN and CDR2 SYDVKM. The CDR3 totals 13 residues. The CDR3, as DNA: TGTGCCAGTCTTCCCAGGGGGCGGGAGACCCAGTACTTC. Translated: CASLPRGRETQYF.

This clonotype showed up just a few times. The chain joins TRBV5-5 to TRBJ1-5, with a possible D match to TRBD1 (5 bases). CDR1 SGHKS and CDR2 YYEKEE come from the germline V gene (reference sequence). This CDR3 spans 16 amino acids. Between the trimmed V and J ends, which lost 1 base and 0 bases, there was a span of 11 bases. CDR3 coding DNA: TGTGCCAGCAGCTTGACGGGGGGTGATAGCAATCAGCCCCAGCATTTT. This encodes CASSLTGGDSNQPQHF.

This clonotype was detected many times. The chain combines TRBV11-1 with TRBJ1-6; D ambiguous. The CDR3 has 16 amino acids. Germline CDR1 and CDR2: SGHAT and FQDESV (reference sequence). Trimming cost V 2 bases and J 7 bases, with 15 bases left between them. This CDR3 reads CASSLPNGPRNSPLHF. The CDR3 nucleotides are TGTGCCAGCAGCTTACCAAACGGACCGAGGAATTCACCCCTCCACTTT. The variable domain in full, completed from reference TRBV11-1 and TRBJ1-6, reads EAEVAQSPRYKITEKSQAVAFWCDPISGHATLYWYRQILGQGPELLVQFQDESVVDDSQLPKDRFSAERLKGVDSTLKIQPAELGDSAMYLCASSLPNGPRNSPLHFGNGTRLTVT.